Listed below are T cell receptor beta chains from one sample, sequenced in a study of T cell changes during pregnancy in multiple sclerosis. Sequencing used immunoSEQ multiplex PCR; TCRdb keeps in-frame clones, though not all of them. The sample lists fewer than 80,000 clones; around 90% were seen once. The specimen was peripheral blood, collected in the first trimester of pregnancy. These receptors came from a female donor in good health, enrolled as a control in a pregnancy study. Both conserved end residues are part of each CDR3. Not every row has a clone size; where given, it reads once, few, many or a size class.

V gene: TRBV6-1
J gene: TRBJ2-2
clone size: .
CDR3 protein: CASSEYADTGELFF

V gene: TRBV5-1
J gene: TRBJ2-7
clone size: .
CDR3 protein: CASSLLTGSSYEQYF

V gene: TRBV6-5
J gene: TRBJ2-3
clone size: .
CDR3 protein: CASSRQPDTQYF

V gene: TRBV7-2
J gene: TRBJ2-1
clone size: .
CDR3 protein: CASSPPGGPSSTSDEQFF

V gene: TRBV5-1
J gene: TRBJ1-4
clone size: once
CDR3 protein: CASSLRQSNEKLFF

V gene: TRBV14
J gene: TRBJ2-7
clone size: .
CDR3 protein: CASSPWTSWPLTYEQYF

V gene: TRBV2
J gene: TRBJ2-1
clone size: .
CDR3 protein: CASQTSGYNEQFF

V gene: TRBV19
J gene: TRBJ1-5
clone size: .
CDR3 protein: CASSTDRENGNQPQHF

V gene: TRBV5-1
J gene: TRBJ2-1
clone size: .
CDR3 protein: CASSAIYNEQFF

V gene: TRBV19
J gene: TRBJ1-6
clone size: few
CDR3 protein: CASSSPTGLSASPLHF

V gene: TRBV5-4
J gene: TRBJ1-6
clone size: .
CDR3 protein: CASSFGDRGTSPLHF

V gene: TRBV15
J gene: TRBJ1-3
clone size: .
CDR3 protein: CATSRAATHSSSGNTIYF

V gene: TRBV15
J gene: TRBJ2-1
clone size: .
CDR3 protein: CATQRWEGHNEQFF

V gene: TRBV4-1
J gene: TRBJ1-6
clone size: .
CDR3 protein: CASSQGSGPVFSLHF

V gene: TRBV2
J gene: TRBJ1-2
clone size: .
CDR3 protein: CASSLSTGNYGYTF

V gene: TRBV5-6
J gene: TRBJ1-2
clone size: .
CDR3 protein: CASSLLGAGDASEIVYTF

V gene: TRBV28
J gene: TRBJ1-3
clone size: .
CDR3 protein: CASSLTGGRKNTIYF

V gene: TRBV10-3
J gene: TRBJ2-3
clone size: .
CDR3 protein: CAIRLAGHRDTQYF

V gene: TRBV19
J gene: TRBJ2-7
clone size: .
CDR3 protein: CASMTGNYEQYF

V gene: TRBV6-5
J gene: TRBJ2-7
clone size: .
CDR3 protein: CASSYSAGSGYEQYF

V gene: TRBV7-7
J gene: TRBJ1-1
clone size: .
CDR3 protein: CASSPHPHREMNTEAFF

V gene: TRBV14
J gene: TRBJ1-4
clone size: .
CDR3 protein: CASSTRQGSANEKLFF

V gene: TRBV28
J gene: TRBJ2-3
clone size: .
CDR3 protein: CASRPSGTSGKRDTQYF

V gene: TRBV28
J gene: TRBJ1-1
clone size: few
CDR3 protein: CASHRDRGLGGTEAFF

V gene: TRBV6-1
J gene: TRBJ2-7
clone size: .
CDR3 protein: CATDRGLYEQYF

V gene: TRBV6-5
J gene: TRBJ2-4
clone size: once
CDR3 protein: CASSRGRGEGMTQYF

V gene: TRBV15
J gene: TRBJ2-5
clone size: .
CDR3 protein: CATSRERGGGETQYF

V gene: TRBV7-9
J gene: TRBJ2-5
clone size: .
CDR3 protein: CASSLETGEAETQYF

V gene: TRBV19
J gene: TRBJ1-1
clone size: .
CDR3 protein: CASSPTGAGSEAFF

V gene: TRBV5-8
J gene: TRBJ1-5
clone size: .
CDR3 protein: CASSRRLISNQPQHF

V gene: TRBV4-1
J gene: TRBJ2-5
clone size: once
CDR3 protein: CASSREGQGVAKTQYF

V gene: TRBV18
J gene: TRBJ1-6
clone size: few
CDR3 protein: CASSPTGENSPLHF

V gene: TRBV10-1
J gene: TRBJ1-2
clone size: .
CDR3 protein: CASSEGLPGDAYGYTF

V gene: TRBV5-1
J gene: TRBJ2-5
clone size: .
CDR3 protein: CASSWNRAQETQYF

V gene: TRBV7-8
J gene: TRBJ1-5
clone size: .
CDR3 protein: CASSRTENSNQPQHF

V gene: TRBV14
J gene: TRBJ2-5
clone size: .
CDR3 protein: CASSHESSGGAGHRETQYF

V gene: TRBV5-6
J gene: TRBJ2-5
clone size: .
CDR3 protein: CASSSTGGRETQYF

V gene: TRBV19
J gene: TRBJ2-3
clone size: .
CDR3 protein: CASSLRLRTSTDTQYF

V gene: TRBV5-4
J gene: TRBJ2-5
clone size: .
CDR3 protein: CASSLGGGETQYF

V gene: TRBV6-4
J gene: TRBJ2-1
clone size: .
CDR3 protein: CASSDRIAATYNEQFF

V gene: TRBV29-1
J gene: TRBJ2-3
clone size: once
CDR3 protein: CSGIGGWVDTQYF

V gene: TRBV5-6
J gene: TRBJ1-4
clone size: .
CDR3 protein: CASSLGAGRNEKLFF

V gene: TRBV2
J gene: TRBJ1-5
clone size: few
CDR3 protein: CASSEGSLQPQHF

V gene: TRBV27
J gene: TRBJ1-4
clone size: once
CDR3 protein: CASSLFPGTGRDNEKLFF

V gene: TRBV28
J gene: TRBJ2-7
clone size: .
CDR3 protein: CASSLGGATLSYEQYF

V gene: TRBV6-1
J gene: TRBJ1-5
clone size: .
CDR3 protein: CASSERQPSQPQHF

V gene: TRBV28
J gene: TRBJ2-5
clone size: .
CDR3 protein: CASSLLYETQYF

V gene: TRBV15
J gene: TRBJ1-5
clone size: .
CDR3 protein: CATSRATNQPQHF

V gene: TRBV28
J gene: TRBJ2-1
clone size: .
CDR3 protein: CASILGTGYEQFF

V gene: TRBV19
J gene: TRBJ2-1
clone size: .
CDR3 protein: CASSLQGASAYNEQFF

V gene: TRBV4-3
J gene: TRBJ2-5
clone size: .
CDR3 protein: CASSQVAGYQETQYF

V gene: TRBV28
J gene: TRBJ1-2
clone size: .
CDR3 protein: CASRLGQGISYGYTF

V gene: TRBV28
J gene: TRBJ1-3
clone size: .
CDR3 protein: CASSDRGSGNTIYF

V gene: TRBV5-1
J gene: TRBJ1-1
clone size: .
CDR3 protein: CASSPGHNTEAFF

V gene: TRBV7-9
J gene: TRBJ2-1
clone size: .
CDR3 protein: CASSLNRAGGYNEQFF

V gene: TRBV4-1
J gene: TRBJ2-2
clone size: .
CDR3 protein: CASRSPSGGNTGELFF

V gene: TRBV28
J gene: TRBJ2-3
clone size: once
CDR3 protein: CASSARDISTDTQYF

V gene: TRBV28
J gene: TRBJ1-4
clone size: .
CDR3 protein: CASSQRGQGYEKLFF